The sample holds a few counts of the clone carrying this T cell receptor delta chain. TCRdb re-called clones from the RT-PCR reads using CATT. The table records approximately 1,500 delta-chain clones, over 3.5% of them present only once. The V gene's germline CDR1 is GEAIGNYY and CDR2 EKD. Unmatched junction bases numbered 11, after V lost 1 base and J lost 0 bases. This CDR3 has 22 residues. The data were obtained in a study of gamma-delta T cells after stem cell transplantation. The chain recombines TRDV2 with TRDJ3; 13 nucleotides align to TRDD3. This clonotype originated in a human donor. It is not recorded whose cells these are; they may come from a transplant donor. The sample taken for sequencing was gamma-delta T cells. The CDR3 sequence: CACDTPSTGGYGSSWDTRQMFF. In DNA, the CDR3 is TGTGCCTGTGACACTCCGTCGACTGGGGGATACGGGAGCTCCTGGGACACCCGACAGATGTTTTTC.